These T cell receptor beta chains were read from a single sample in a study of cytomegalovirus exposure and HLA in healthy donors. Clones were read by immunoSEQ multiplex PCR, and TCRdb kept only the in-frame ones, dropping some. The table lists about 160,000 clones, 88% of them singletons. Sequenced sample: PBMCs. These receptors all stem from a man younger than 35 in good health and CMV-seronegative. Both conserved end residues are part of each CDR3. The D gene is left open where the match is weak. Clone size is not always given. Where it is, it says once, few, many or a class for expanded clones.

j_call clone_size v_call d_call cdr3_nt cdr3_aa
TRBJ1-3 NA TRBV10-2 NA TGCGCCAGCAGTGAGTTTCCGGAGTGGGGAAACACCATATATTTT CASSEFPEWGNTIYF
TRBJ2-1 NA TRBV6-1 NA TGTGCCAGCACCCAGCGGCTCAATGAGCAGTTCTTC CASTQRLNEQFF
TRBJ2-2 once TRBV7-9 NA TGTGCCAGCAGCCCGGGTGGCGGGCACACCGGGGAGCTGTTTTTT CASSPGGGHTGELFF
TRBJ2-7 NA TRBV11-2 TRBD1 TGTGCCAGCACAAAAGGACAGGGGAACTACGAGCAGTACTTC CASTKGQGNYEQYF
TRBJ1-1 NA TRBV19 NA TGTGCCAGTAGCATGCAGGGAGGCGCTGAAGCTTTCTTT CASSMQGGAEAFF
TRBJ2-5 once TRBV27 NA TGTGCCAGCAGTCCCGCATTGACCTCTTGGAGACAGGAGACCCAGTACTTC CASSPALTSWRQETQYF
TRBJ2-1 NA TRBV5-1 NA TGCGCCAGCAGCTTGCTTGGGGGGTTCGATGAGCAGTTCTTC CASSLLGGFDEQFF
TRBJ1-2 NA TRBV18 TRBD1 TGTGCCAGCTCACCTTTCCAGGGGGCTAACTATGGCTACACCTTC CASSPFQGANYGYTF
TRBJ2-7 many TRBV19 NA TGTGCCAGTAGTACAGGGGATTCGTCCTACGAGCAGTACTTC CASSTGDSSYEQYF
TRBJ1-1 NA TRBV5-1 NA TGCGCCAGCAGCTTGGGCTTAGTTTTATCTGAAGCTTTCTTT CASSLGLVLSEAFF
TRBJ2-5 NA TRBV30 NA TGTGCCTCTGGAAAGGGGGGGACCGGGACCCAGTACTTC CASGKGGTGTQYF
TRBJ1-5 NA TRBV15 NA TGTGCCACCAGCAGAGATCGGGGTCAGCCCCAGCATTTT CATSRDRGQPQHF
TRBJ1-4 NA TRBV5-4 NA TGTGCCAGCAGCTTGAGGCAGGGGACTAATGAAAAACTGTTTTTT CASSLRQGTNEKLFF
TRBJ2-1 NA TRBV6-6 TRBD2 TGTGCCAGCAGTTCAACACTAGCGGGGGATGAGCAGTTCTTC CASSSTLAGDEQFF
TRBJ1-1 once TRBV2 NA TGTGCCAGCAGTGCCGTAATGAACACTGAAGCTTTCTTT CASSAVMNTEAFF
TRBJ1-2 NA TRBV29-1 NA TGCAGCGTCCTTGGGGGCGGACCGTGGACCTTC CSVLGGGPWTF
TRBJ2-7 NA TRBV6-5 TRBD2 TGTGCCAGCAGTTACGGGGGGGGTGATACCTACGAGCAGTACTTC CASSYGGGDTYEQYF
TRBJ2-5 NA TRBV29-1 NA TGCAGCGTTGGGGCCGGGATCCAAGAGACCCAGTACTTC CSVGAGIQETQYF
TRBJ2-1 NA TRBV9 TRBD2 TGTGCCAGCAGCGTGGACTGCGGGGGGCATCTCTCCTACAATGAGCAGTTCTTC CASSVDCGGHLSYNEQFF
TRBJ2-1 once TRBV7-9 NA TGTGCCAGCAGCTTCTCCGCGGGCTACCAAGGTGAGCAGTTCTTC CASSFSAGYQGEQFF
TRBJ2-3 NA TRBV5-1 TRBD2 TGCGCCAGCAGCTCCGGGACTAGCGGCAGCACAGATACGCAGTATTTT CASSSGTSGSTDTQYF
TRBJ2-5 NA TRBV28 NA TGTGCCAGCAGTTTCTCTTCTGGACGGACCACCCGGGGAGAGACCCAGTACTTC CASSFSSGRTTRGETQYF
TRBJ1-3 NA TRBV18 NA TGTGCCAGCTCACCTCGGGACATTGGAAACACCATATATTTT CASSPRDIGNTIYF
TRBJ1-1 NA TRBV6-6 NA TGTGCCAGCAGCCACCGGGTGAACACTGAAGCTTTCTTT CASSHRVNTEAFF
TRBJ2-7 NA TRBV7-2 TRBD2 TGTGCCAGCAGCCCCTCTAGCGGGAGTTACGAGCAGTACTTC CASSPSSGSYEQYF
TRBJ1-2 NA TRBV7-2 TRBD1 TGTGCCAGCAGCTTAGGTGGACAGGGGAATGGCTACACCTTC CASSLGGQGNGYTF